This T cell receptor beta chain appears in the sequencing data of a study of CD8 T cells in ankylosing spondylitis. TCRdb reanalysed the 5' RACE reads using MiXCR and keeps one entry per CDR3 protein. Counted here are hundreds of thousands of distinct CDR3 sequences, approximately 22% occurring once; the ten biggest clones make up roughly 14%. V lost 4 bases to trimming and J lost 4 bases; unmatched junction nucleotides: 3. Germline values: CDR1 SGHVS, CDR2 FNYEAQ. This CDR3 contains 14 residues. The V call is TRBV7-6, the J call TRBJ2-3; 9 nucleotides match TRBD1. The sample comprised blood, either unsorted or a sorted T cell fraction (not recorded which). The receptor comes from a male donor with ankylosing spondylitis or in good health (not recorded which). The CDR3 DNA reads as TGTGCCAGCAGCTCCGGGACAGGGCCAGATACGCAGTATTTT. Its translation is CASSSGTGPDTQYF. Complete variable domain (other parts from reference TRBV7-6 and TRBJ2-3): GAGVSQSPRYKVTKRGQDVALRCDPISGHVSLYWYRQALGQGPEFLTYFNYEAQQDKSGLPNDRFSAERPEGSISTLTIQRTEQRDSAMYRCASSSGTGPDTQYFGPGTRLTVL.